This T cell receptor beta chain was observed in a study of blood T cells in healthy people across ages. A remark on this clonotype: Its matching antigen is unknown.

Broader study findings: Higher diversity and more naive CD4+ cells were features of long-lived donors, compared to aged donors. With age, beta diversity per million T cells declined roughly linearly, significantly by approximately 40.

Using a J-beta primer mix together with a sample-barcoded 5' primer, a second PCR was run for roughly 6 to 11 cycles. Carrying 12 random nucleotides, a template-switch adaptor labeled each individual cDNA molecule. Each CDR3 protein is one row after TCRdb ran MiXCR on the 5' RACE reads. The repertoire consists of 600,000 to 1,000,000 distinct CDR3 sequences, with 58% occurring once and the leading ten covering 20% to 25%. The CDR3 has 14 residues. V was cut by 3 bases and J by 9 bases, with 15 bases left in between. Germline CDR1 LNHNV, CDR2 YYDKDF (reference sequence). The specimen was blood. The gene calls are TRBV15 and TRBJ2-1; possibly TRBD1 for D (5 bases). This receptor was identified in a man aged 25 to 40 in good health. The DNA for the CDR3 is TGTGCCACCAGCAGCAATCAGGGATTCGGTGAGCAGTTCTTC. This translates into CATSSNQGFGEQFF. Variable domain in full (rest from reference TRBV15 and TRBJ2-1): DAMVIQNPRYQVTQFGKPVTLSCSQTLNHNVMYWYQQKSSQAPKLLFHYYDKDFNNEADTPDNFQSRRPNTSFCFLDIRSPGLGDTAMYLCATSSNQGFGEQFFGPGTRLTVL.